This is a list of T cell receptor beta chains from one sample in a study of blood T cell repertoires in COVID-19. The data were produced by immunoSEQ multiplex PCR, yet TCRdb's version contains in-frame clones alone and is incomplete. Of 280,000 or so clones in the sample, under 90% were seen once. Specimen: PBMCs or T cells enriched from blood (not recorded which). The receptor set was obtained from a woman between 45 and 65 years old who had been exposed to COVID-19. CDR3s include the opening cysteine and the closing phenylalanine or tryptophan. Each record gives: V gene, J gene, clone size, D gene, CDR3 protein, CDR3 DNA. A D gene is named only where the DNA matches it firmly. Size values are once, few and many counts, or a class for expanded clones, and some rows have none.

>TRBV2|TRBJ2-7|NA|TRBD1
CASSQYGQGYEQYF
TGTGCCAGCAGCCAGTATGGACAGGGCTACGAGCAGTACTTC
>TRBV19|TRBJ2-7|NA|NA
CASSIVGHYEQYF
TGTGCCAGTAGTATAGTAGGACACTACGAGCAGTACTTC
>TRBV2|TRBJ2-2|NA|NA
CASRGPGGGELFF
TGTGCCAGCAGGGGCCCCGGGGGAGGGGAGCTGTTTTTT
>TRBV9|TRBJ2-5|NA|TRBD2
CASSVTGTSRASETQYF
TGTGCCAGCAGCGTAACTGGGACTAGCCGAGCCTCAGAGACCCAGTACTTC
>TRBV6-5|TRBJ1-5|NA|NA
CATRISTNQPQHF
TGTGCCACACGAATCTCTACCAATCAGCCCCAGCATTTT
>TRBV7-2|TRBJ1-2|NA|NA
CASSLGRGWYGYTF
TGTGCCAGCAGCTTGGGTAGGGGGTGGTATGGCTACACCTTC
>TRBV28|TRBJ1-2|NA|NA
CASSFRTEGYTF
TGTGCCAGCAGTTTTCGGACAGAGGGCTACACCTTC
>TRBV7-2|TRBJ1-6|NA|TRBD1
CASSLGQGTSPLHF
TGTGCCAGCAGCTTAGGACAGGGAACTTCACCCCTCCACTTT
>TRBV28|TRBJ1-5|NA|TRBD1
CASSPTGFGNQPQHF
TGTGCCAGCAGTCCGACAGGGTTCGGCAATCAGCCCCAGCATTTT
>TRBV27|TRBJ1-1|NA|TRBD1
CASSFGTGGNEAFF
TGTGCCAGCAGTTTCGGTACAGGGGGCAATGAAGCTTTCTTT
>TRBV11-2|TRBJ2-7|NA|TRBD2
CASSLGRAGGVYEQYF
TGTGCCAGCAGCTTAGGACGGGCGGGGGGCGTTTACGAGCAGTACTTC
>TRBV5-8|TRBJ1-2|NA|NA
CASSLGQYNYGYTF
TGTGCCAGCAGCTTGGGGCAATATAACTATGGCTACACCTTC
>TRBV3-1/TRBV3-2|TRBJ1-6|NA|TRBD1
CASSQGHQGANSPLHF
TGTGCCAGCAGCCAAGGTCACCAGGGGGCTAATTCACCCCTCCACTTT
>TRBV6-1|TRBJ1-2|NA|TRBD1
CASSGLQGGTNYGYTF
TGTGCCAGCAGTGGCCTACAGGGGGGGACTAACTATGGCTACACCTTC
>TRBV27|TRBJ1-6|NA|TRBD1
CASSLLEGALSPLHF
TGTGCCAGCAGTTTATTAGAGGGGGCGCTTTCACCCCTCCACTTT
>TRBV27|TRBJ2-1|NA|NA
CASSLNGGTGLVGNEQFF
TGTGCCAGCAGTTTAAACGGAGGTACGGGTTTAGTCGGGAATGAGCAGTTCTTC
>TRBV25-1|TRBJ2-7|NA|TRBD1
CASKDSRDRTYGQYF
TGTGCCAGCAAAGACTCCAGGGACAGGACCTACGGGCAGTACTTC
>TRBV27|TRBJ2-2|NA|TRBD1
CASTDRRNTGELFF
TGTGCCAGCACGGACAGGCGAAACACCGGGGAGCTGTTTTTT
>TRBV12-3/TRBV12-4|TRBJ1-6|NA|NA
CASSFNNSPLHF
TGTGCCAGCAGTTTCAATAATTCACCCCTCCACTTT
>TRBV7-6|TRBJ1-3|once|NA
CASSYAGNTIYF
TGTGCCAGCAGTTATGCTGGAAACACCATATATTTT
>TRBV5-1|TRBJ2-3|NA|NA
CASSLTPNPTDTQYF
TGCGCCAGCAGCCTGACTCCGAACCCCACAGATACGCAGTATTTT
>TRBV12-2|TRBJ2-6|NA|NA
CASRGVRFQGESGANVLTF
TGTGCAAGTCGCGGAGTTAGGTTCCAGGGGGAGTCTGGGGCCAACGTCCTGACTTTC
>TRBV5-4|TRBJ1-2|NA|NA
CASSFWGDNYGYTF
TGTGCCAGCAGCTTTTGGGGGGACAACTATGGCTACACCTTC
>TRBV2|TRBJ1-4|NA|TRBD1
CASSDRGTARNEKLFF
TGTGCCAGCAGCGACAGGGGGACAGCTCGGAATGAAAAACTGTTTTTT
>TRBV7-2|TRBJ1-3|NA|NA
CASSQTRDSGNTIYF
TGTGCCAGCAGCCAAACACGGGATTCTGGAAACACCATATATTTT
>TRBV7-2|TRBJ1-3|NA|NA
CASSFGGIGNTIYF
TGTGCCAGCAGCTTCGGGGGTATTGGAAACACCATATATTTT
>TRBV5-1|TRBJ2-1|NA|NA
CASSLETGNHNEQFF
TGCGCCAGCAGCTTGGAAACGGGGAACCACAATGAGCAGTTCTTC
>TRBV7-7|TRBJ2-3|NA|TRBD2
CASSLNPGLNTDTQYF
TGTGCTAGCAGCTTAAACCCGGGACTAAACACAGATACGCAGTATTTT
>TRBV2|TRBJ2-7|NA|TRBD2
CAVERTSGGALSYEQYF
TGTGCCGTTGAGAGGACTAGCGGGGGGGCCCTCTCCTACGAGCAGTACTTC
>TRBV28|TRBJ1-2|NA|TRBD1
CASSFTGGNYGYTF
TGTGCCAGCAGTTTTACAGGGGGAAATTATGGCTACACCTTC
>TRBV4-2|TRBJ1-5|NA|NA
CASSQDLAGSYSNQPQHF
TGTGCCAGCAGCCAAGATCTGGCGGGATCATATAGCAATCAGCCCCAGCATTTT
>TRBV3-1/TRBV3-2|TRBJ1-1|NA|NA
CASSQGIQGRAFF
TGTGCCAGCAGCCAAGGAATACAGGGAAGAGCTTTCTTT
>TRBV25-1|TRBJ1-4|NA|NA
CASSESFNEKLFF
TGTGCCAGCAGTGAATCCTTTAATGAAAAACTGTTTTTT
>TRBV6-6|TRBJ2-5|NA|NA
CALRGVGETQYF
TGTGCCCTCAGGGGGGTAGGAGAGACCCAGTACTTC
>TRBV11-2|TRBJ2-1|once|TRBD2
CASSLGAGGPNEQFF
TGTGCCAGCAGCTTAGGAGCGGGGGGCCCCAATGAGCAGTTCTTC
>TRBV7-7|TRBJ2-2|NA|NA
CASTPSTGTIQLGGELFF
TGTGCTAGCACCCCGAGCACAGGGACGATTCAACTTGGCGGGGAGCTGTTTTTT
>TRBV20-1|TRBJ2-1|NA|TRBD1
CSASTRGRYNEQFF
TGCAGTGCTAGTACTAGGGGGCGTTACAATGAGCAGTTCTTC
>TRBV2|TRBJ1-2|NA|TRBD1
CASSGTGGIGYTF
TGTGCCAGCAGCGGGACAGGCGGCATCGGCTACACCTTC
>TRBV19|TRBJ1-6|NA|TRBD1
CASSGLGGGIYSPLHF
TGTGCCAGTAGTGGTTTAGGGGGCGGAATTTATTCACCCCTCCACTTT
>TRBV2|TRBJ1-2|NA|NA
CASILAGAPGGYTF
TGTGCCAGCATCTTGGCGGGGGCCCCTGGTGGCTACACCTTC
>TRBV4-2|TRBJ1-1|NA|TRBD1
CASSQEPGQGAEAFF
TGTGCCAGCAGCCAAGAGCCGGGACAGGGGGCTGAAGCTTTCTTT
>TRBV9|TRBJ1-4|NA|TRBD1
CASSTGQGNEKLFF
TGTGCCAGCAGCACCGGACAGGGGAATGAAAAACTGTTTTTT
>TRBV19|TRBJ1-1|NA|NA
CASLRRGLQYAFF
TGTGCCAGTTTACGTCGAGGGCTGCAGTATGCTTTCTTT
>TRBV7-9|TRBJ2-5|once|TRBD1
CASSDPPGGQETQYF
TGTGCCAGCAGCGATCCTCCAGGGGGACAAGAGACCCAGTACTTC
>TRBV28|TRBJ1-1|NA|NA
CASSLVGYMNTEAFF
TGTGCCAGCAGTTTAGTCGGGTACATGAACACTGAAGCTTTCTTT
>TRBV9|TRBJ2-7|NA|TRBD2
CASSPSGRPDEQYF
TGTGCCAGCAGCCCTAGCGGGCGGCCAGACGAGCAGTACTTC
>TRBV28|TRBJ1-5|NA|NA
CASWTGNQPQHF
TGTGCCAGTTGGACTGGGAATCAGCCCCAGCATTTT
>TRBV28|TRBJ1-5|NA|NA
CAAQARVSNQPQHF
TGTGCCGCCCAGGCCAGGGTAAGCAATCAGCCCCAGCATTTT
>TRBV5-1|TRBJ1-3|NA|NA
CASSLAADGNTIYF
TGCGCCAGCAGCTTGGCCGCAGATGGAAACACCATATATTTT
>TRBV10-3|TRBJ2-3|NA|TRBD2
CASNAGDTDTQYF
TGTGCCAGCAATGCGGGGGACACAGATACGCAGTATTTT
>TRBV2|TRBJ2-3|NA|TRBD1
CASSYAGTGITDTQYF
TGTGCCAGCAGTTACGCCGGGACAGGGATCACAGATACGCAGTATTTT